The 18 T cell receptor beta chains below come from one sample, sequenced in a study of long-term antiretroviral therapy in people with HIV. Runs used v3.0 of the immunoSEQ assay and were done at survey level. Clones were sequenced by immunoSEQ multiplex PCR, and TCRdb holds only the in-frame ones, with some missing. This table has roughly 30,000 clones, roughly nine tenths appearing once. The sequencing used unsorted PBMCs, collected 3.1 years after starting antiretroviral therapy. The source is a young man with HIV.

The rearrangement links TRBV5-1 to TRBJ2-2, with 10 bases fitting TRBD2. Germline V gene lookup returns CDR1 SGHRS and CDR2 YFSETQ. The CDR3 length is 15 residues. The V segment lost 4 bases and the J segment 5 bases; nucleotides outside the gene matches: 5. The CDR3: CASSLLAGGTGELFF. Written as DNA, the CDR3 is TGCGCCAGCAGCCTATTAGCGGGGGGAACCGGGGAGCTGTTTTTT.

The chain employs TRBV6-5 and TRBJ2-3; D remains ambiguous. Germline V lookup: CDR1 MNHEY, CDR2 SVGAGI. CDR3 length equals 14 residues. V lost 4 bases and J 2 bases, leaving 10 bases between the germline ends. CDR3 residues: CASSSLTNTDTQYF. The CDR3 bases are TGTGCCAGCAGTTCGCTAACCAACACAGATACGCAGTATTTT.

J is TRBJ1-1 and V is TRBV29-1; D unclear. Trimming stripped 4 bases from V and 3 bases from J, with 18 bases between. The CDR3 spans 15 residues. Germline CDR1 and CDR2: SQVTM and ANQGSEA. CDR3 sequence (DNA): TGCAGCGTTGCAGCCCTGGACGGGTCGGACACTGAAGCTTTCTTT. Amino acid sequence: CSVAALDGSDTEAFF.

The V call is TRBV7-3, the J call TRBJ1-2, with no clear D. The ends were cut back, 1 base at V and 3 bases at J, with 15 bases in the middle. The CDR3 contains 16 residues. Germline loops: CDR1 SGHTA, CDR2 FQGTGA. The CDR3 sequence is CASSLMPLPPDYGYTF. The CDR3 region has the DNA TGTGCCAGCAGCTTAATGCCACTTCCACCCGACTATGGCTACACCTTC.

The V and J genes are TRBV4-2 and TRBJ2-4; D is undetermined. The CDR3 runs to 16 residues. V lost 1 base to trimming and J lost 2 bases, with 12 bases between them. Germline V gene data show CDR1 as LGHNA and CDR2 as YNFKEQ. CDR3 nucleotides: TGTGCCAGCAGCCAAGTTCGACTCACAACCAAAAACATTCAGTACTTC. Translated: CASSQVRLTTKNIQYF.

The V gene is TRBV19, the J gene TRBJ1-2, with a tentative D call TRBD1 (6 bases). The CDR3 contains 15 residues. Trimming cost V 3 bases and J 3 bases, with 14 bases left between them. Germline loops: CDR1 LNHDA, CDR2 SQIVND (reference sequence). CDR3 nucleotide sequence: TGTGCCAGTAGTATCTCACAGGGAGGGGACTATGGCTACACCTTC. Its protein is CASSISQGGDYGYTF.

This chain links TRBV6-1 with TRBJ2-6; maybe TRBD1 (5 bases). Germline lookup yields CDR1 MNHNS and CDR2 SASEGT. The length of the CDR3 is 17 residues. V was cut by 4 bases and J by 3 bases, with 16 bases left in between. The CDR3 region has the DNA TGTGCCAGCAGTGTAGAAGCAGGGCCAGGTGGGGCCAACGTCCTGACTTTC. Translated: CASSVEAGPGGANVLTF.

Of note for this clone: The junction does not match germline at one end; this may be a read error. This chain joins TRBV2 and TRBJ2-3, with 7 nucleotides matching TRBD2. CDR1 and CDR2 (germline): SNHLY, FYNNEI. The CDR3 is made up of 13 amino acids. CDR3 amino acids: CASTAASWGGVHF. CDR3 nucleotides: TGTGCCAGCACTGCGGCTAGCTGGGGGGGGGTACATTTT.

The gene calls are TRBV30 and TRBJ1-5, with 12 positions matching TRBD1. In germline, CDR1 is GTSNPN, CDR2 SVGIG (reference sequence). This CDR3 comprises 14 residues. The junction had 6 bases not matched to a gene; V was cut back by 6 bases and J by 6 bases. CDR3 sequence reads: CACGRDRGLQPQHF. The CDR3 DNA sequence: TGTGCCTGTGGTAGGGACAGGGGGCTTCAGCCCCAGCATTTT.

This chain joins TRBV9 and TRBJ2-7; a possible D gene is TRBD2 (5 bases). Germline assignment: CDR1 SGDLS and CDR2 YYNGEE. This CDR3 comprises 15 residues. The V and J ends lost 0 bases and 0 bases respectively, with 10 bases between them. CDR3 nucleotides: TGTGCCAGCAGCGTAGGTGGGGAGTCCTCCTACGAGCAGTACTTC. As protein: CASSVGGESSYEQYF. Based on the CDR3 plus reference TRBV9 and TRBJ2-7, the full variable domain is DSGVTQTPKHLITATGQRVTLRCSPRSGDLSVYWYQQSLDQGLQFLIQYYNGEERAKGNILERFSAQQFPDLHSELNLSSLELGDSALYFCASSVGGESSYEQYFGPGTRLTVT.

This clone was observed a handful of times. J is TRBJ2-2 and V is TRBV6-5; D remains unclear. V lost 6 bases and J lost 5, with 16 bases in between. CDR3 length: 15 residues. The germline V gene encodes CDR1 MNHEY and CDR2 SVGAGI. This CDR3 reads CASSPGRVGTGELFF. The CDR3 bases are TGTGCCAGCAGCCCAGGACGGGTCGGGACCGGGGAGCTGTTTTTT.

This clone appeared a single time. The CDR3 here is CASTGQETQYF. The CDR3, as DNA: TGTGCCAGCACGGGGCAAGAGACCCAGTACTTC. The V and J genes are TRBV5-6 and TRBJ2-5; D perhaps matches TRBD2 (5 bases). CDR3 length equals 11 residues. In germline, CDR1 is SGHDT, CDR2 YYEEEE. The V and J ends lost 6 bases and 2 bases respectively, with 5 bases between them.

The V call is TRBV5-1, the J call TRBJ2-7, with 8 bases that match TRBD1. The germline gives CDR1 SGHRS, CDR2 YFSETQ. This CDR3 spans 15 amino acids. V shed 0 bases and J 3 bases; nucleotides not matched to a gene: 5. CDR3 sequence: CASSLGQGTFYEQYF. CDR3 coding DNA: TGCGCCAGCAGCTTGGGACAGGGGACTTTCTACGAGCAGTACTTC.

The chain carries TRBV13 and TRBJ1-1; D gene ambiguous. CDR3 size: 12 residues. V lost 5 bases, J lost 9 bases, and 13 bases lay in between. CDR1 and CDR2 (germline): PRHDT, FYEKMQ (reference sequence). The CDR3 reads CASSILLDQAFF. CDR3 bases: TGTGCCAGCAGCATCCTATTAGACCAAGCTTTCTTT.

In DNA, the CDR3 is TGTGCCAGCAGTGAACAGGGTTACACCATATATTTT. The encoded protein is CASSEQGYTIYF. V and J are TRBV6-1 and TRBJ1-3, with D perhaps TRBD1 (5 bases). CDR3 size: 12 residues. The V end lost 2 bases, the J end lost 8 bases, and 7 bases lay between the germline ends. Germline CDR1 is MNHNS and CDR2 is SASEGT.

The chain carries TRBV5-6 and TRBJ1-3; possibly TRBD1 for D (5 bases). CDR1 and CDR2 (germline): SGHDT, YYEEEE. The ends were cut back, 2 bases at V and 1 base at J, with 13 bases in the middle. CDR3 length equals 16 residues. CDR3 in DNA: TGTGCCAGCAGCTTACTTATGGAGGGGTCTGGAAACACCATATATTTT. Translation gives CASSLLMEGSGNTIYF.

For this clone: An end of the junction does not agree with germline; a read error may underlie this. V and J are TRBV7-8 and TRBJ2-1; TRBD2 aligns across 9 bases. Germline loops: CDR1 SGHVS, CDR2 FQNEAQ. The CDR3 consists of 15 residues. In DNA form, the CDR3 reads TGTGCTAGCAGCTTTTGGCGGGGGGGTGACAATGAGCAGTTCTTC. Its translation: CASSFWRGGDNEQFF.

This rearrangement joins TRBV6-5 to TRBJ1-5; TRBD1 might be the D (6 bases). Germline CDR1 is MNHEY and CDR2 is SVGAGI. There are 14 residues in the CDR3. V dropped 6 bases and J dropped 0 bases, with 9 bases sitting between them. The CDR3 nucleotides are TGTGCCAGCAGAGGACAGAATAGCAATCAGCCCCAGCATTTT. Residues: CASRGQNSNQPQHF.